A selection of T cell receptor beta chains follows, all from one sample in a study of cytomegalovirus exposure and HLA in healthy donors. Generated by immunoSEQ multiplex PCR, the TCRdb table keeps only in-frame clones and is missing some. This sample has 150,000 to 250,000 clones, with around 80% found just once. The sample comprised PBMCs. These receptors came from a young woman in good health and CMV-seronegative. Each CDR3 is given with its conserved first and last residue. The D gene is left open where the match is weak. Clone size is stated in some rows and not others, as once, few, many or a class when expanded.

D gene	V gene	J gene	clone size	CDR3 DNA	CDR3 protein
TRBD1	TRBV11-2	TRBJ2-7	-	TGTGCCAGCAGCTTAAACAGGGGGCCCTACGAGCAGTACTTC	CASSLNRGPYEQYF
TRBD1	TRBV7-2	TRBJ1-3	-	TGTGCCAGCAGCGTGACAGGGGGAATCACTGGAAACACCATATATTTT	CASSVTGGITGNTIYF
-	TRBV27	TRBJ1-1	few	TGTGCCACCGGTTCGCGGGGAGGGGGGAGCACTGAAGCTTTCTTT	CATGSRGGGSTEAFF
TRBD1	TRBV9	TRBJ1-6	-	TGTGCCAGCAGCGTTGGGACAGGGAGTGATTCACCCCTCCACTTT	CASSVGTGSDSPLHF
TRBD1	TRBV5-1	TRBJ2-1	-	TGCGCCAGCAGCCCCGGACAGGTGATCTCCTACAATGAGCAGTTCTTC	CASSPGQVISYNEQFF
TRBD2	TRBV27	TRBJ2-3	-	TGTGCCAGCAGTTTAGCGGGGGTGGATACGCAGTATTTT	CASSLAGVDTQYF
-	TRBV6-1	TRBJ2-7	once	TGTGCCAGCGCAACAGGGAACGAGCAGTACTTC	CASATGNEQYF
TRBD1	TRBV18	TRBJ2-2	-	TGTGCCAGCTCATCATCCGGGACAGACAACACCGGGGAGCTGTTTTTT	CASSSSGTDNTGELFF
TRBD1	TRBV28	TRBJ2-7	-	TGTGCCAGCAGCACGGGACAGGGGGCATACGAGCAGTACTTC	CASSTGQGAYEQYF
-	TRBV2	TRBJ1-6	-	TGTGCCAGCAATTCTGGGGGGAATTCACCCCTCCACTTT	CASNSGGNSPLHF
-	TRBV2	TRBJ1-1	-	TGTGCCAGCAGACAGGGCTTGAACACTGAAGCTTTCTTT	CASRQGLNTEAFF
TRBD1	TRBV10-3	TRBJ1-4	-	TGTGCCATCAGTGAGTCGACGGGGACAGGTCGCGAAAAACTGTTTTTT	CAISESTGTGREKLFF
TRBD1	TRBV30	TRBJ1-2	-	TGTGCCTGGAGTGTCAAGGGACAGGCTCGAGGATCGTATGGCTACACCTTC	CAWSVKGQARGSYGYTF
-	TRBV19	TRBJ2-7	-	TGTGCCAGCGCGGACAAATCCTACGAGCAGTACTTC	CASADKSYEQYF
TRBD2	TRBV5-3	TRBJ2-1	-	TGTGCCAGAAGCTTTAACTGTGAGGGACTAGCGGGATTGGAGTTCTTC	CARSFNCEGLAGLEFF
TRBD2	TRBV19	TRBJ2-7	-	TGTGCCAGTAGCACGACTAGCGGGATCTCCTACGAGCAGTACTTC	CASSTTSGISYEQYF
TRBD1	TRBV7-9	TRBJ1-5	few	TGTGCCAGCAGCACATCCCAGACAGGGGGAGGACAGCCCCAGCATTTT	CASSTSQTGGGQPQHF